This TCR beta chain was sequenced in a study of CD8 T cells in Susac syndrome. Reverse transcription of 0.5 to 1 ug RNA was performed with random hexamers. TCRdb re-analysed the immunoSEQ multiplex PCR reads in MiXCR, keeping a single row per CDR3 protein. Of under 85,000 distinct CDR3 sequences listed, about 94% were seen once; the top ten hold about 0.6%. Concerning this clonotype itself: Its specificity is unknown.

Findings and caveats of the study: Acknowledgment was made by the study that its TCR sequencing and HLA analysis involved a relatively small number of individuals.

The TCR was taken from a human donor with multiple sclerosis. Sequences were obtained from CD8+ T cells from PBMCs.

CDR3 nucleotide sequence: TGTGCCAGCCGTTCTGGGGCCAACGTCCTGACTTTC. Its protein product is CASRSGANVLTF. The rearrangement links TRBV7-9 to TRBJ2-6; D not certain. V was cut by 8 bases and J by 1 base, with 3 bases left in between. The germline gives CDR1 SEHNR, CDR2 FQNEAQ (reference sequence). The CDR3 length is 12 residues. The variable domain in full, with the rest retrieved from reference TRBV7-9 and TRBJ2-6, is DTGVSQNPRHKITKRGQNVTFRCDPISEHNRLYWYRQTLGQGPEFLTYFQNEAQLEKSRLLSDRFSAERPKGSFSTLEIQRTEQGDSAMYLCASRSGANVLTFGAGSRLTVL.